This T cell receptor beta chain stems from a study of blood T cell repertoires in COVID-19. In the study overall: Acute and convalescent COVID-19 samples came from the United States, Italy and Spain. Sample material is recorded as cDNA or gDNA derived from T cells, B-cell-depleted T cells, or PBMCs.

CDR1 and CDR2 from the germline V gene are KGHDR and SFDVKD. CDR3 length: 15 amino acids. V lost 4 bases and J lost 7; bases outside the gene matches: 7. Clones were sequenced by immunoSEQ multiplex PCR, and TCRdb holds only the in-frame ones, with some missing. This table holds 130,000 to 150,000 clones, roughly four fifths found once. This sequence joins TRBV24-1 and TRBJ1-4, with TRBD1 matching 8 bases. Sequencing was carried out using peripheral blood. The receptor was derived from a human donor with acute or convalescent COVID-19. The donor label of this sample is uncertain. The CDR3 sequence: CATSDRGQGGEKLFF. The DNA for the CDR3 is TGTGCCACCAGTGACCGCGGACAGGGCGGTGAAAAACTGTTTTTT.